These 6 T cell receptor beta chains were sequenced from one sample in a study of blood T cell repertoires in COVID-19. TCRdb keeps only in-frame clones here, not all; method: immunoSEQ multiplex PCR. The sample shows approximately 440,000 clones, around 91% of them seen only once. The sequenced sample consisted of PBMCs or T cells enriched from blood (not recorded which). The receptors here all came from a man between 18 and 29 years old who had recovered from COVID-19.

The chain links TRBV10-3 to TRBJ1-5; possible D gene TRBD1, 5 bases. Germline CDR1 and CDR2: ENHRY and SYGVKD. V was clipped by 4 bases and J by 3 bases, with 10 bases between them. CDR3 length equals 14 residues. The DNA for the CDR3 is TGTGCCATCAGTGCAGCGACAGACAATCAGCCCCAGCATTTT. Its protein product is CAISAATDNQPQHF.

The rearrangement uses TRBV3-1 (or the pseudogene TRBV3-2) and TRBJ1-6; TRBD1 aligns across 9 bases. There are 14 residues in the CDR3. Germline V CDR1 and CDR2: LGHDT, YNNKEL (reference sequence). The ends lost 4 bases at V and 9 bases at J; junction bases unmatched: 4. In DNA form, the CDR3 reads TGTGCCAGCAGCCCAGGGACAGGGTTTTCACCCCTCCACTTT. As protein: CASSPGTGFSPLHF.

V is TRBV5-1 and J is TRBJ2-5, with D possibly being TRBD2 (5 bases). Germline lookup yields CDR1 SGHRS and CDR2 YFSETQ. Between the trimmed V and J ends, which lost 4 bases and 5 bases, there was a span of 12 bases. The CDR3 has 13 residues. The CDR3 protein is CASSIGLGETQYF. CDR3 coding DNA: TGCGCCAGCAGCATCGGACTGGGGGAGACCCAGTACTTC.

J is TRBJ2-7 and V is TRBV28; 15 bases are shared with TRBD2. With V trimmed by 5 bases and J by 1 base, 9 bases remained unmatched. The CDR3 covers 18 residues. Germline CDR1 and CDR2: MDHEN and SYDVKM. CDR3 nucleotides: TGTGCCAGCAGTGAGCTAGGGACTAGCGGGAGGAGGTCCTACGAGCAGTACTTC. This translates into CASSELGTSGRRSYEQYF. The full variable domain, completed using reference TRBV28 and TRBJ2-7, is DVKVTQSSRYLVKRTGEKVFLECVQDMDHENMFWYRQDPGLGLRLIYFSYDVKMKEKGDIPEGYSVSREKKERFSLILESASTNQTSMYLCASSELGTSGRRSYEQYFGPGTRLTVT.

The chain recombines TRBV5-4 with TRBJ2-3; possible D gene TRBD2, 5 bases. This CDR3 spans 13 amino acids. V lost 5 bases, J lost 4 bases, and 11 bases lay in between. From germline, CDR1 is SGHNT and CDR2 YYREEE (reference sequence). The CDR3 DNA follows: TGTGCCAGCAGTAACCTAGCTCCAGATACGCAGTATTTT. It specifies CASSNLAPDTQYF.

This clone has a single count. J is TRBJ1-6 and V is TRBV7-9; 10 bases fit TRBD1. The V and J ends lost 4 bases and 7 bases, in that order; junction bases with no gene match: 7. CDR3 length equals 16 residues. Germline-derived CDR1 and CDR2 are SEHNR and FQNEAQ (reference sequence). CDR3: CASSYLTGGKNSPLHF. The CDR3 region has the DNA TGTGCCAGCAGCTATCTGACAGGGGGCAAGAATTCACCCCTCCACTTT.